This T cell receptor beta chain emerged from a study of Ad26.COV2.S vaccination and SARS-CoV-2 variants. Study-level findings and limits: TCR breadth and depth analyses may have underestimated total T cell responses. Recipients given vaccine exceeded placebo recipients in spike-specific TCR breadth.

The method was immunoSEQ multiplex PCR; TCRdb's version includes in-frame clones alone and lacks a portion of them. In the table there are some 300,000 clones, 85% of which are singletons. Notes on this clone: Its antigen remains unknown.

The V and J ends lost 0 bases and 8 bases respectively, with 10 bases between them. CDR1 SGHTA and CDR2 FQGTGA come from the germline V gene. The CDR3 is 13 residues long. Treatment in this sample: roughly 20 received Ad26.COV2.S at low or high dose, single or two shots; 5 received placebo; per-sample allocation not given. At day 63 after the first vaccine or placebo injection, samples were drawn. Based in Boston, the donor was an adult of 18-55 years. Ad26 vector vaccine expressed Wuhan-strain SARS-CoV-2 spike. The sample here was peripheral blood, taken in a trial of Ad26.COV2.S vaccine versus placebo. V and J are TRBV7-3 and TRBJ1-2, with D unresolved. This receptor was obtained from a person aged 18-60 years who received the Ad26.COV2.S COVID-19 vaccine or a placebo. Here the CDR3 reads CASSLTLYEGYTF. CDR3 in DNA: TGTGCCAGCAGCTTAACCCTTTATGAGGGCTACACCTTC.